Following are 19 T cell receptor beta chains from one sample sequenced in a study of cytomegalovirus exposure and HLA in healthy donors. PCR was performed using 60 Vbeta and 13 Jbeta primers. Assay: immunoSEQ multiplex PCR; the TCRdb copy retains only in-frame clones and omits some. The sample consists of 150,000 to 200,000 clones, roughly 86% of them appearing once. Sequenced input: PBMCs. All receptors derive from a girl under 18 in good health and CMV-seropositive.

V and J are TRBV11-2 and TRBJ1-2; 7 nucleotides match TRBD1. J was trimmed by 4 bases and V by 6 bases; bases with no gene match: 8. From germline, CDR1 is SGHAT and CDR2 FQNNGV. The CDR3 is 14 residues long. Here the CDR3 DNA reads TGTGCCAGCAGTCGGACAGGTTCATCCTATGGCTACACCTTC. Protein product: CASSRTGSSYGYTF.

There are a few counts of this clone. J is TRBJ2-4 and V is TRBV10-3; 11 nucleotides match TRBD1. Per the germline V gene, CDR1 is ENHRY and CDR2 is SYGVKD. J gave up 1 base and V 3 bases, and 17 bases lay outside the gene matches. This CDR3 contains 21 residues. The CDR3 sequence: CAISDPFKGQGDWRAKNIQYF. The CDR3 bases are TGTGCCATCAGTGACCCATTTAAGGGACAGGGGGATTGGAGGGCCAAAAACATTCAGTACTTC.

The gene calls are TRBV7-2 and TRBJ1-1; D not certain. The V end was cut by 3 bases, the J end by 4 bases, with 6 bases between. The CDR3 length is 12 residues. Germline V CDR1 and CDR2: SGHTA, FQGNSA. The chain's CDR3 is CASSFSLTEAFF. The CDR3, as DNA: TGTGCCAGCAGCTTCAGTCTCACTGAAGCTTTCTTT.

The V gene is TRBV30, the J gene TRBJ1-1; D ambiguous. This CDR3 comprises 14 residues. Trimming cost V 0 bases and J 7 bases, with 15 bases left between them. The germline V gene has CDR1 GTSNPN and CDR2 SVGIG (reference sequence). As DNA, the CDR3 is TGTGCCTGGAGTGTGGACTCGGACGTAATTGAAGCTTTCTTT. Protein: CAWSVDSDVIEAFF.

The chain combines TRBV5-1 with TRBJ2-7; TRBD1 agrees at 8 bases. The CDR3 runs 15 residues. Germline trimming cut 5 bases from V and 3 bases from J; bases unmatched to any gene: 10. Germline V gene sequence: CDR1 SGHRS, CDR2 YFSETQ. The CDR3 loop reads CASSSQGARYYEQYF. In nucleotides, the CDR3 is TGCGCCAGCAGTTCCCAGGGGGCGCGGTACTACGAGCAGTACTTC.

This sequence joins TRBV29-1 and TRBJ2-2; 8 nucleotides match TRBD2. The trim removed 3 bases at V and 3 bases at J, leaving 15 bases unmatched. The germline V gene has CDR1 SQVTM and CDR2 ANQGSEA. This CDR3 comprises 18 residues. CDR3 sequence (DNA): TGCAGCGTTGATGGTGGCTTGGCGGGGGGAATATACACCGGGGAGCTGTTTTTT. Translation gives CSVDGGLAGGIYTGELFF.

The gene calls are TRBV19 and TRBJ1-2; 9 nucleotides agree with TRBD1. The length of the CDR3 is 17 residues. CDR1 is LNHDA, CDR2 SQIVND, per germline (reference sequence). V trimming: 0 bases; J trimming: 4 bases; junction bases outside the gene matches: 9. The CDR3 DNA follows: TGTGCCAGTAGTATAGATGGCGGGACAGGGAGGATCTATGGCTACACCTTC. It translates to CASSIDGGTGRIYGYTF. The full variable domain, completed using reference TRBV19 and TRBJ1-2, is DGGITQSPKYLFRKEGQNVTLSCEQNLNHDAMYWYRQDPGQGLRLIYYSQIVNDFQKGDIAEGYSVSREKKESFPLTVTSAQKNPTAFYLCASSIDGGTGRIYGYTFGSGTRLTVV.

This rearrangement joins TRBV19 to TRBJ2-5; no clear D. The J call is uncertain, as TRBJ2-7 better fits the DNA end. Germline V CDR1 and CDR2: LNHDA, SQIVND (reference sequence). The CDR3 length is 12 residues. In DNA, the CDR3 is TGTGCCAGTAGCCCGACATCCTACGAGCAGTACTTC. Residues: CASSPTSYEQYF.

This chain joins TRBV18 and TRBJ1-1, with a tentative D call TRBD1 (5 bases). Germline lookup yields CDR1 KGHSH and CDR2 LQKENI. The CDR3 loop spans 15 amino acids. The ends were cut back, 3 bases at V and 0 bases at J, with 11 bases in the middle. CDR3 residues: CASSPDTKLNTEAFF. For the CDR3, the DNA is TGTGCCAGCTCACCGGACACAAAGCTGAACACTGAAGCTTTCTTT.

The V call is TRBV19, the J call TRBJ2-6; tentative D call: TRBD2 (5 bases). The V end lost 5 bases, the J end lost 0 bases, and 14 bases lay between the germline ends. The CDR3 length is 17 residues. The germline CDR1 and CDR2 sequences are LNHDA and SQIVND (reference sequence). The CDR3 is CASSPRVRGSGANVLTF. CDR3 nucleotides: TGTGCCAGTAGTCCTAGGGTTCGGGGCTCTGGGGCCAACGTCCTGACTTTC.

In DNA form, the CDR3 reads TGTGCCAGTAGCATACGGACAGGGGTGATGAACACTGAAGCTTTCTTT. Its protein is CASSIRTGVMNTEAFF. The rearrangement uses TRBV19 and TRBJ1-1; 9 nucleotides agree with TRBD1. CDR1 LNHDA and CDR2 SQIVND come from the germline V gene (reference sequence). With 6 bases clipped from V and 0 bases from J, the junction kept 8 bases outside the gene matches. This CDR3 is 16 amino acids long.

The chain joins TRBV27 to TRBJ1-1; 7 positions match TRBD1. Per the germline V gene, CDR1 is MNHEY and CDR2 is SMNVEV (reference sequence). Trimming took 3 bases from V and 5 from J; bases not matched to a gene: 9. This CDR3 spans 15 amino acids. The CDR3: CASSFMKPGGTEAFF. In nucleotides, the CDR3 is TGTGCCAGCAGTTTTATGAAGCCAGGGGGGACTGAAGCTTTCTTT.

CDR3: CASSDRTGANTGELFF. The CDR3 DNA sequence: TGTGCCAGCAGTGATCGGACAGGAGCGAACACCGGGGAGCTGTTTTTT. J is TRBJ2-2 and V is TRBV2; 7 bases are a match to TRBD1. The J segment lost 0 bases and the V segment lost 3 bases, leaving 4 bases of the junction unmatched. CDR3 length: 16 amino acids. Looked up from germline, CDR1 is SNHLY and CDR2 is FYNNEI. The full variable domain, its missing parts supplied by reference TRBV2 and TRBJ2-2, is EPEVTQTPSHQVTQMGQEVILRCVPISNHLYFYWYRQILGQKVEFLVSFYNNEISEKSEIFDDQFSVERPDGSNFTLKIRSTKLEDSAMYFCASSDRTGANTGELFFGEGSRLTVL.

This clone was counted a single time. Other DNA sequences within the sample encode an identical CDR3. This sequence joins TRBV5-1 and TRBJ2-7, with D possibly TRBD1 on 7 matching bases. This CDR3 has 13 amino acids. Germline CDR1 SGHRS, CDR2 YFSETQ. Trimming removed 3 bases at V and 4 bases at J, with 11 bases between. The CDR3 region has the DNA TGCGCCAGCAGCTCAGGGGGGAGTTACGAGCAGTACTTC. This gives the protein CASSSGGSYEQYF.

V gene TRBV5-4 combines with J gene TRBJ2-3; 14 bases map to TRBD2. Germline lookup yields CDR1 SGHNT and CDR2 YYREEE (reference sequence). The CDR3 loop spans 16 amino acids. V gave up 2 bases and J gave up 6 bases; unmatched junction bases: 5. The CDR3: CASSFRLAGGPDTQYF. The CDR3 DNA reads TGTGCCAGCAGCTTTCGACTAGCGGGGGGGCCGGATACGCAGTATTTT. Full variable domain (missing parts from reference TRBV5-4 and TRBJ2-3): ETGVTQSPTHLIKTRGQQVTLRCSSQSGHNTVSWYQQALGQGPQFIFQYYREEENGRGNFPPRFSGLQFPNYSSELNVNALELDDSALYLCASSFRLAGGPDTQYFGPGTRLTVL.

This chain connects TRBV4-2 to TRBJ1-5; tentative D call: TRBD1 (5 bases). This CDR3 has 13 amino acids. Looked up from germline, CDR1 is LGHNA and CDR2 is YNFKEQ. The V end was cut by 0 bases, the J end by 13 bases, with 13 bases between. Here the CDR3 reads CASSQERRGEQHF. In nucleotides, the CDR3 is TGTGCCAGCAGCCAAGAGAGGCGGGGGGAGCAGCATTTT.

At least ten counts were recorded for this clone. The CDR3 loop is CASSRQGESYEQYF. CDR3 nucleotides: TGCGCCAGCAGCCGACAGGGGGAGTCCTACGAGCAGTACTTC. The genes are TRBV4-1 and TRBJ2-7, with 9 bases lining up with TRBD1. The V and J ends lost 4 bases and 1 base, in that order; junction bases with no gene match: 2. CDR1 and CDR2 (germline): MGHRA, YSYEKL. The CDR3 is made up of 14 amino acids.

The V call is TRBV4-2, the J call TRBJ2-5; 7 bases agree with TRBD1. The CDR3 is made up of 14 amino acids. Germline values: CDR1 LGHNA, CDR2 YNFKEQ. Trimming cost V 0 bases and J 2 bases; bases outside gene matches: 0. CDR3 sequence: CASSQEDRQETQYF. The CDR3 coding sequence is TGTGCCAGCAGCCAAGAGGACAGGCAAGAGACCCAGTACTTC.

The CDR3: CASSPGTGGPGVEAFF. The CDR3 bases are TGTGCCAGCAGTCCGGGGACAGGGGGCCCCGGAGTCGAAGCTTTCTTT. V is TRBV27 and J is TRBJ1-1, with 12 bases aligning to TRBD1. After removal of 5 bases from V and 8 bases from J, the junction contained 12 bases not matched to a gene. The CDR3 runs 16 residues. Germline V gene sequence: CDR1 MNHEY, CDR2 SMNVEV (reference sequence).